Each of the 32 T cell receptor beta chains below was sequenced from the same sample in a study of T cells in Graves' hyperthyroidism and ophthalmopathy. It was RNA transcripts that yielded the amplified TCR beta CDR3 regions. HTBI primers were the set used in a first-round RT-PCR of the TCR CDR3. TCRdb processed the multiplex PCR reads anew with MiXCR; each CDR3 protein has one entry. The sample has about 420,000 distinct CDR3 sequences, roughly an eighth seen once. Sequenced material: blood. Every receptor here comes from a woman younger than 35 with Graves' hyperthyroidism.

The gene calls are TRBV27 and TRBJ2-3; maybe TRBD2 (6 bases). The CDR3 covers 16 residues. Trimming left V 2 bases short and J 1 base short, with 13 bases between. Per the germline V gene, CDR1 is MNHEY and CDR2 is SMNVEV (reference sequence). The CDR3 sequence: CASSLAGRTRTDTQYF. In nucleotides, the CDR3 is TGTGCCAGCAGTTTAGCGGGACGGACCCGCACAGATACGCAGTATTTT.

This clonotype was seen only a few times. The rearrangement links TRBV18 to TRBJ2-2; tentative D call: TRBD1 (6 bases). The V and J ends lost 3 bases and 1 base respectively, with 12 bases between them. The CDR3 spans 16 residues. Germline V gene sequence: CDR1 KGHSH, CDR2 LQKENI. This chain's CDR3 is CASSPEDRLNTGELFF. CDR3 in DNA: TGTGCCAGCTCACCCGAAGACAGGCTGAACACCGGGGAGCTGTTTTTT.

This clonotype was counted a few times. The CDR3 is CASSLGGRFGTGELFF. For the CDR3, the DNA is TGCGCCAGCAGCTTGGGGGGCCGGTTCGGCACCGGGGAGCTGTTTTTT. The chain has TRBV5-1 and TRBJ2-2; the D gene is possibly TRBD1 (5 bases). Germline CDR1 SGHRS, CDR2 YFSETQ. Trimming pared 0 bases from V and 4 bases from J, leaving 13 bases between. CDR3 length equals 16 residues. The full variable domain, rest sourced from reference TRBV5-1 and TRBJ2-2, is KAGVTQTPRYLIKTRGQQVTLSCSPISGHRSVSWYQQTPGQGLQFLFEYFSETQRNKGNFPGRFSGRQFSNSRSEMNVSTLELGDSALYLCASSLGGRFGTGELFFGEGSRLTVL.

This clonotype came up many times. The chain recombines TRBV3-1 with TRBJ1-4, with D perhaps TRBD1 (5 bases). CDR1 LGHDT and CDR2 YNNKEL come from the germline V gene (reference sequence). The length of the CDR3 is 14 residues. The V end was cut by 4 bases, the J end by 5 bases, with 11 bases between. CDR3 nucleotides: TGTGCCAGCAGCCGGGACGGTCAAAATGAAAAACTGTTTTTT. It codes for CASSRDGQNEKLFF.

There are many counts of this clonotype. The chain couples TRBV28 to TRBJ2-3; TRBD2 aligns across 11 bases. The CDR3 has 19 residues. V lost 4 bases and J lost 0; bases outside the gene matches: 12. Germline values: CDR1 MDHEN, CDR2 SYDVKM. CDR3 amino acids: CASSSPVSGRGVSTDTQYF. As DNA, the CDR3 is TGTGCCAGCAGTTCCCCAGTTAGCGGGAGGGGAGTCAGCACAGATACGCAGTATTTT.

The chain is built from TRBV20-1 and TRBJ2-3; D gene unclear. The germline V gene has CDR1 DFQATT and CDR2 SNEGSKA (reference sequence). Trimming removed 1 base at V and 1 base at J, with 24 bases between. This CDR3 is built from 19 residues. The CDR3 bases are TGCAGTGCTAGAGTCATGCGCCCACAACCTCCTCCCGGCACAGATACGCAGTATTTT. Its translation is CSARVMRPQPPPGTDTQYF.

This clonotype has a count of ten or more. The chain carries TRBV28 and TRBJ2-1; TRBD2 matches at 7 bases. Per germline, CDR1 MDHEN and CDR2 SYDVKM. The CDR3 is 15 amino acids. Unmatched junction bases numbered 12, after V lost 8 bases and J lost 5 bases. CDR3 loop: CASRDRGGSHNEQFF. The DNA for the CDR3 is TGTGCCAGCCGTGATCGTGGCGGGAGCCACAATGAGCAGTTCTTC.

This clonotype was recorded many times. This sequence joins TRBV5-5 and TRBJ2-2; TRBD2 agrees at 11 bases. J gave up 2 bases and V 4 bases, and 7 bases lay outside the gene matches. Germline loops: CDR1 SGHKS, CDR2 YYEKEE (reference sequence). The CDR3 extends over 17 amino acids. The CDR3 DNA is TGTGCCAGCAGCCCGTCCACTAGCGGGAGTAACACCGGGGAGCTGTTTTTT. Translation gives CASSPSTSGSNTGELFF.

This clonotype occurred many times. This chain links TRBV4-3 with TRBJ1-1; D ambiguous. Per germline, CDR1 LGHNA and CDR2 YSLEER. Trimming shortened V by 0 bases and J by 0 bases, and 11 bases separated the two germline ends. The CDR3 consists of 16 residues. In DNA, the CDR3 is TGCGCCAGCAGCCAAGATCTAAGGGAACTGAACACTGAAGCTTTCTTT. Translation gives CASSQDLRELNTEAFF.

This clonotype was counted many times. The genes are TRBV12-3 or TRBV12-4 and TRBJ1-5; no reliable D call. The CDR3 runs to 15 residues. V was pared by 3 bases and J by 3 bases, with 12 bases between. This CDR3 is CASSFLAPINQPQHF. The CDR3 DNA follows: TGTGCCAGCAGTTTCTTAGCGCCAATCAATCAGCCCCAGCATTTT.

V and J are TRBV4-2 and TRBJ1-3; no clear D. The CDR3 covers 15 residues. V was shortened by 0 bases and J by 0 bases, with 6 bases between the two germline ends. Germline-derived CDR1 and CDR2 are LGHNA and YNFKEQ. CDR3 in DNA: TGTGCCAGCAGCCAAGAAGCCACCTCTGGAAACACCATATATTTT. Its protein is CASSQEATSGNTIYF.

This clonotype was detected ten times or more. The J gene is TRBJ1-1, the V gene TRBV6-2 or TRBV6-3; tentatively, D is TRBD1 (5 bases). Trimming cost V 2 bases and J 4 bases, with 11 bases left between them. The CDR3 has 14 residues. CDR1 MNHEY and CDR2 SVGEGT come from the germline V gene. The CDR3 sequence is CASSYSSGGTEAFF. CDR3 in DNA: TGTGCCAGCAGTTACAGTTCGGGGGGCACTGAAGCTTTCTTT.

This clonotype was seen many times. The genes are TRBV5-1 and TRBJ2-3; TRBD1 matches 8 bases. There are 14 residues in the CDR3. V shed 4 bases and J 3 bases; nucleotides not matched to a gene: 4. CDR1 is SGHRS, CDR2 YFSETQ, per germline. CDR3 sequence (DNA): TGCGCCAGCAGCAATACAGGGGGAACAGATACGCAGTATTTT. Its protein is CASSNTGGTDTQYF.

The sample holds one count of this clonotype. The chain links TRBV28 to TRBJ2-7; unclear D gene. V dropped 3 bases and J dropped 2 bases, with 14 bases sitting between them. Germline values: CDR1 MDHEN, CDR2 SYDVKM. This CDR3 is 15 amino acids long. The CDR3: CASSFEQEPTYEQYF. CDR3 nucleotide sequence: TGTGCCAGCAGTTTCGAGCAGGAACCTACCTACGAGCAGTACTTC. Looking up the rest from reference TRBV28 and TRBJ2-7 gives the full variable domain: DVKVTQSSRYLVKRTGEKVFLECVQDMDHENMFWYRQDPGLGLRLIYFSYDVKMKEKGDIPEGYSVSREKKERFSLILESASTNQTSMYLCASSFEQEPTYEQYFGPGTRLTVT.

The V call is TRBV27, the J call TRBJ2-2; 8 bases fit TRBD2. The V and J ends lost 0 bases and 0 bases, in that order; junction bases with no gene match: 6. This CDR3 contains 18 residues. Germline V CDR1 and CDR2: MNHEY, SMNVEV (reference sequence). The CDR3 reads CASSLSYLAGSNTGELFF. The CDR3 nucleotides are TGTGCCAGCAGTTTATCGTATCTAGCGGGCTCGAACACCGGGGAGCTGTTTTTT.

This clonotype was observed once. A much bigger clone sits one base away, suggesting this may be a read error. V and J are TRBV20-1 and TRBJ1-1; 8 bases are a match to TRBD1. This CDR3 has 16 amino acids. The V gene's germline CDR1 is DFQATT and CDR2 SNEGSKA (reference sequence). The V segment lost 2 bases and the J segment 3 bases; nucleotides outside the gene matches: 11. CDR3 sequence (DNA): TGCAGTGCTAGAACCATGGGACAGGTGATATACACTGAAGCTTTCTTT. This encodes CSARTMGQVIYTEAFF.

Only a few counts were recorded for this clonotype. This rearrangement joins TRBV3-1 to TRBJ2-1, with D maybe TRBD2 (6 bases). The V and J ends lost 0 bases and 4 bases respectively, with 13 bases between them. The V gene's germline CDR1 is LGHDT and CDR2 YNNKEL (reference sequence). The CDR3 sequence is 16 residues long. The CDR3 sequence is CASSQDGGNPYNEQFF. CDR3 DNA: TGTGCCAGCAGCCAAGATGGGGGGAACCCTTACAATGAGCAGTTCTTC.

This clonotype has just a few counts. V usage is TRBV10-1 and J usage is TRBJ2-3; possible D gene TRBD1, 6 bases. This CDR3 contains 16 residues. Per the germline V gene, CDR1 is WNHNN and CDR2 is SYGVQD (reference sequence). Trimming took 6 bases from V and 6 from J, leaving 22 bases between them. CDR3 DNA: TGCGCCAGCAGCCCCGGGGTCAGGGGATCCGGCGATACGCAGTATTTT. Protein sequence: CASSPGVRGSGDTQYF.

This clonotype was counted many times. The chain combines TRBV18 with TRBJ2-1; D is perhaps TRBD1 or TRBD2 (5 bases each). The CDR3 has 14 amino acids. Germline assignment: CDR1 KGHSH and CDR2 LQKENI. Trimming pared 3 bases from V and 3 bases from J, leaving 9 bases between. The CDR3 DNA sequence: TGTGCCAGCTCACCGGGGGACGGCTACAATGAGCAGTTCTTC. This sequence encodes CASSPGDGYNEQFF.

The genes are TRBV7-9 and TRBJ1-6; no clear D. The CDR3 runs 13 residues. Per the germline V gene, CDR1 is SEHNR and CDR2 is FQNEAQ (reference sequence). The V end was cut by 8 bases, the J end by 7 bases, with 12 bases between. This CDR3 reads CASGEANNSPLHF. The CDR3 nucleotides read TGTGCCAGCGGAGAAGCGAACAATTCACCCCTCCACTTT.

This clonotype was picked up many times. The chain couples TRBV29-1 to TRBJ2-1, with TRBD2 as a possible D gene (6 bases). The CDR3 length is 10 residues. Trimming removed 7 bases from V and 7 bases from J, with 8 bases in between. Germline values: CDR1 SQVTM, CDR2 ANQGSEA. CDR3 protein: CSGGGNEQFF. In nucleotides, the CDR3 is TGCAGCGGTGGGGGGAATGAGCAGTTCTTC.

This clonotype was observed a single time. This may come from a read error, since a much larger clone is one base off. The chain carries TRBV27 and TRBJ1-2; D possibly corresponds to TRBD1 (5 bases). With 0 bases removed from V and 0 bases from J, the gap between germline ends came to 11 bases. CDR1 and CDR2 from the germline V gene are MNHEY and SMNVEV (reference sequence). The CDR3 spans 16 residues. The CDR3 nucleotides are TGTGCCAGCAGTTTATCCAGGGTTGAGACTAACTATGGCTACACCTTC. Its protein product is CASSLSRVETNYGYTF.

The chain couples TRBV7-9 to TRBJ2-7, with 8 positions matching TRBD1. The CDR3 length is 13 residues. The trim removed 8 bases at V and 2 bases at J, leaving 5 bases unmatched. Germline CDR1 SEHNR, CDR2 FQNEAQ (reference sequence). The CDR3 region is CASDRGQPYEQYF. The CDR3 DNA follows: TGTGCCAGCGACAGGGGCCAGCCCTACGAGCAGTACTTC.

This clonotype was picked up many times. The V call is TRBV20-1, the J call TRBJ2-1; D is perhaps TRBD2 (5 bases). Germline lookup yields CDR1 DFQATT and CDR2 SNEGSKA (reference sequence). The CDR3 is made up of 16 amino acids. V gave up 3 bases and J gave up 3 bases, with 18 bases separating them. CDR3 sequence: CSASGREREGYNEQFF. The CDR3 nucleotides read TGCAGTGCTAGTGGCCGGGAACGGGAAGGCTACAATGAGCAGTTCTTC.

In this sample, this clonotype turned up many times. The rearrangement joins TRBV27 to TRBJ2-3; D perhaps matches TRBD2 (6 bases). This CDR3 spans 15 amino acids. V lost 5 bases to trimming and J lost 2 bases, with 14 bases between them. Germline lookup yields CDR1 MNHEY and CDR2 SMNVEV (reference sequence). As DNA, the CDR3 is TGTGCCAGCAGTCCAATAGCGGTCCTCACAGATACGCAGTATTTT. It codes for CASSPIAVLTDTQYF.

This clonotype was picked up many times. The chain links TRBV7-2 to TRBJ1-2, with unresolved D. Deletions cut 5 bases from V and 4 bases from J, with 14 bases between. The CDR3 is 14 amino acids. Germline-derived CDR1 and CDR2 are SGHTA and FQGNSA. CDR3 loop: CASSDRRGGYGYTF. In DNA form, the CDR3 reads TGTGCCAGCAGCGACCGGCGGGGAGGCTATGGCTACACCTTC.

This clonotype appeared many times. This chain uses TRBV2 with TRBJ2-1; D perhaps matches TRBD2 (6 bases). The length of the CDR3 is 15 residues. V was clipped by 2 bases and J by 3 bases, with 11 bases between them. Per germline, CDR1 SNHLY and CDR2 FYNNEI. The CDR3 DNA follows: TGTGCCAGCAGTGAAATGGAGGGGAGCTACAATGAGCAGTTCTTC. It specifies CASSEMEGSYNEQFF.

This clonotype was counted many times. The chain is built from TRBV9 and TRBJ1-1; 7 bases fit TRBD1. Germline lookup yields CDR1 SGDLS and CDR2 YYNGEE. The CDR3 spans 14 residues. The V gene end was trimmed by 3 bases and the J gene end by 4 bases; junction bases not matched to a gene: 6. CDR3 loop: CASSATGQATEAFF. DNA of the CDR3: TGTGCCAGCAGCGCGACAGGGCAGGCCACTGAAGCTTTCTTT.

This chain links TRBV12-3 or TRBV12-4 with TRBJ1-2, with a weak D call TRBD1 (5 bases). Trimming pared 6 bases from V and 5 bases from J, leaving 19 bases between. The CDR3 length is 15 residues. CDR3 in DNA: TGTGCCAGCAGCGCCGGGGCAGGCTTCCCTTATGGCTACACCTTC. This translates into CASSAGAGFPYGYTF.

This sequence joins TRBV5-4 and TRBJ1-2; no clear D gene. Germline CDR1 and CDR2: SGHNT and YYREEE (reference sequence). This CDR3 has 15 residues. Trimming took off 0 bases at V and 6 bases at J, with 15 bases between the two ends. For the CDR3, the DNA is TGTGCCAGCAGCTTGGCCCGGACGGAGCCCAATGGCTACACCTTC. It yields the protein CASSLARTEPNGYTF.

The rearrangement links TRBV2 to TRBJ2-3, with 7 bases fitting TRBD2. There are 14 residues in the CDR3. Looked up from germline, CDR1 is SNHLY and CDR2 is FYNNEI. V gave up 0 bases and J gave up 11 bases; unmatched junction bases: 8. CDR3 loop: CASSEARGYYGQYF. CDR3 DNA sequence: TGTGCCAGCAGTGAAGCGCGGGGGTATTATGGGCAGTATTTT. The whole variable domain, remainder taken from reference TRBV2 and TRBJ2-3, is EPEVTQTPSHQVTQMGQEVILRCVPISNHLYFYWYRQILGQKVEFLVSFYNNEISEKSEIFDDQFSVERPDGSNFTLKIRSTKLEDSAMYFCASSEARGYYGQYFGPGTRLTVL.

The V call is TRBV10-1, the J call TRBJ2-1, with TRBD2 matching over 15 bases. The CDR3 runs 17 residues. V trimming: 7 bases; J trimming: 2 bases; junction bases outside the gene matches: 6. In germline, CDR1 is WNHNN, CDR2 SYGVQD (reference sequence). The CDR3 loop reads CASKGLAGGLAYNEQFF. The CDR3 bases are TGCGCCAGCAAGGGACTAGCGGGAGGATTGGCCTACAATGAGCAGTTCTTC.